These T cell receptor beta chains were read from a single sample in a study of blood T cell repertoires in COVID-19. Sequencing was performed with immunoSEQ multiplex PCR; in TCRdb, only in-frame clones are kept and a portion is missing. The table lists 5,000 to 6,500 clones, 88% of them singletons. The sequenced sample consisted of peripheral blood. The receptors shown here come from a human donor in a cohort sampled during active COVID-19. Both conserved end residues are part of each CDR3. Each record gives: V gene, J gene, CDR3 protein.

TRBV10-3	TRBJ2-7	CAISGGGWEQYF
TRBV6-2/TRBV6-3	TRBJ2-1	CASSYTGGIYNEQFF
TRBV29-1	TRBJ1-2	CSVSLGANGYTF
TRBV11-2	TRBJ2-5	CASSRYLGTGLSGQETQYF
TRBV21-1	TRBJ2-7	CASSNPVEREKPHEQYF
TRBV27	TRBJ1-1	CASTLTGGNTEAFF
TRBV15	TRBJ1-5	CATSRDLPTRFGGALANQPQHF
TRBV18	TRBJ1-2	CASSPIQGNYGYTF
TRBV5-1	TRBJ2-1	CASSSEGLAGGQQYNEQFF
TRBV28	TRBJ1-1	CASSLYTGTEVTEAFF
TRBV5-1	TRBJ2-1	CASRRLAGGGSYNEQFF
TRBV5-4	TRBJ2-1	CASSPGTGWFF
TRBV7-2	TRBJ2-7	CASSLARRSSYEQYF
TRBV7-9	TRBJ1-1	CASSSIQGVTEAFF
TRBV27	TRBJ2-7	CASSSRRQGLEQYF
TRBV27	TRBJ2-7	CASSGSSYEQYF
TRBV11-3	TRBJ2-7	CASSFRQGYEQYF
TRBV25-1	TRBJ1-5	CASSDSEQGRNQPQHF
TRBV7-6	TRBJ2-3	CASSSGLAREDTQYF
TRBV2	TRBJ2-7	CASSARSQTYEQYF
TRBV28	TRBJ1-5	CASNTGGGPPNQPQHF
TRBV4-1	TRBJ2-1	CASSQVGTTYNEQFF
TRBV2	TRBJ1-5	CASRGTGVGQPQHF
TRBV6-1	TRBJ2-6	CASSVTPGWGANVLTF
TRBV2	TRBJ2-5	CASSVGGRGETQYF
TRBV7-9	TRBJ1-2	CASSSDRGYGYTF
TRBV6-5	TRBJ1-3	CASSSRQGRNTIYF
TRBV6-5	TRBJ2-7	CASTQAGGGEQYF